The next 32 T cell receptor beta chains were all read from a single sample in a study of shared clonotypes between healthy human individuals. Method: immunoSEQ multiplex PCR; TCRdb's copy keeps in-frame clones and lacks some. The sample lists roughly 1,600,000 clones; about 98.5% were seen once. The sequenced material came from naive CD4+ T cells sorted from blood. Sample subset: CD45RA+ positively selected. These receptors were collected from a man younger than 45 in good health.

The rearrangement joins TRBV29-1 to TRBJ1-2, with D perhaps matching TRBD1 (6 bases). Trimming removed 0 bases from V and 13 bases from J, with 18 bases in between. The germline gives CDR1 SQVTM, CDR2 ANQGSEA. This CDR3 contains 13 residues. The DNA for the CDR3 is TGCAGCGTTGAAGACGGCCCAGGGGATTGGTGCACCTTC. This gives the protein CSVEDGPGDWCTF. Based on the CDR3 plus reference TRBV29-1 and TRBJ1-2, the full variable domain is SAVISQKPSRDICQRGTSLTIQCQVDSQVTMMFWYRQQPGQSLTLIATANQGSEATYESGFVIDKFPISRPNLTFSTLTVSNMSPEDSSIYLCSVEDGPGDWCTFGSGTRLTVV.

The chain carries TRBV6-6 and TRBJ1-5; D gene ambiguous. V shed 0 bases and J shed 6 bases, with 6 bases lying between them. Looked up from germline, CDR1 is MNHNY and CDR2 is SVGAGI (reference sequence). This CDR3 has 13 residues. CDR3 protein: CASSYSPGQPQHF. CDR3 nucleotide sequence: TGTGCCAGCAGTTACTCCCCCGGTCAGCCCCAGCATTTT.

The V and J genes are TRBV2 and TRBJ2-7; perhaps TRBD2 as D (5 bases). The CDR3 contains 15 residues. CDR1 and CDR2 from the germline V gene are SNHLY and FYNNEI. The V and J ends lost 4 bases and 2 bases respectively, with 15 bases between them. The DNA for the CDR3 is TGTGCCAGCAGTGGAGGGCTAGTGGGTACCTACGAGCAGTACTTC. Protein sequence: CASSGGLVGTYEQYF.

The CDR3 bases are TGTGCCAGTGGGAGGGAGCGGGGCTCCTACGAGCAGTACTTC. This sequence encodes CASGRERGSYEQYF. The chain has TRBV2 and TRBJ2-7; 7 bases match TRBD2. V trimming: 9 bases; J trimming: 0 bases; junction bases outside the gene matches: 8. Germline V gene lookup returns CDR1 SNHLY and CDR2 FYNNEI. This CDR3 comprises 14 residues.

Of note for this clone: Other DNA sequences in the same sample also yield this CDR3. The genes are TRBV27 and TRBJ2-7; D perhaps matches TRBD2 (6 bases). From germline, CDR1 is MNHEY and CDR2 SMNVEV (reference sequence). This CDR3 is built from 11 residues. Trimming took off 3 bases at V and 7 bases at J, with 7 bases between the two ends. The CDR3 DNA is TGTGCCAGCAGTTTGGGACTGGAGCAGTACTTC. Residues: CASSLGLEQYF.

The DNA of the CDR3 is TGTGCCAGCAGGAGGGAATCCTACGAGCAGTACTTC. This sequence encodes CASRRESYEQYF. V usage is TRBV2 and J usage is TRBJ2-7; perhaps TRBD2 as D (5 bases). The V gene's germline CDR1 is SNHLY and CDR2 FYNNEI. Trimming pared 6 bases from V and 1 base from J, leaving 7 bases between. The CDR3 has 12 amino acids.

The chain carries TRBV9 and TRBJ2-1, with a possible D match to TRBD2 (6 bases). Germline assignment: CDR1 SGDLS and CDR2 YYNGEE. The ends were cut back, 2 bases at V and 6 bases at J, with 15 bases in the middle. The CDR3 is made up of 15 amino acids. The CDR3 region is CASSVEGVTGNEQFF. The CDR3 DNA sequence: TGTGCCAGCAGCGTGGAGGGTGTGACGGGCAATGAGCAGTTCTTC.

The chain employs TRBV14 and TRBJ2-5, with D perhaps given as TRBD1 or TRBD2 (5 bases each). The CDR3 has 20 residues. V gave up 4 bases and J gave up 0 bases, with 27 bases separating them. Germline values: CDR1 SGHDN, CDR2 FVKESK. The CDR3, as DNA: TGTGCCAGCAGCCGGATCTACCCGGGAACAGGTTCTTCGTACCAAGAGACCCAGTACTTC. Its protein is CASSRIYPGTGSSYQETQYF.

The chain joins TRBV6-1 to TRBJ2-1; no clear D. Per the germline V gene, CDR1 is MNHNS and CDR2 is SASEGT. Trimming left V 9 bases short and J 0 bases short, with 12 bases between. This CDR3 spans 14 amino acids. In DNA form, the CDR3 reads TGTGCCAGTCAAGCGCAGAGCTCCTACAATGAGCAGTTCTTC. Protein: CASQAQSSYNEQFF.

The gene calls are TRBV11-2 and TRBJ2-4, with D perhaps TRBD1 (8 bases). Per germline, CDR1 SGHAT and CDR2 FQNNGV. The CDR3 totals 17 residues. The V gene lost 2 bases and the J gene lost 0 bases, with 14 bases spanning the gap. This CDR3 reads CASSLIQGGLAKNIQYF. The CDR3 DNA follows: TGTGCCAGCAGCTTAATACAGGGGGGGCTAGCCAAAAACATTCAGTACTTC.

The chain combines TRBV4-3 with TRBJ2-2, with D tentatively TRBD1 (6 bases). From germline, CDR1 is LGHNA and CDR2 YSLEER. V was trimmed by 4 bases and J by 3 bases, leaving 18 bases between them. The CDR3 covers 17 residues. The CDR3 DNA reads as TGCGCCAGCAGCCGCAACGGGCAGGGGCGAGACACCGGGGAGCTGTTTTTT. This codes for CASSRNGQGRDTGELFF.

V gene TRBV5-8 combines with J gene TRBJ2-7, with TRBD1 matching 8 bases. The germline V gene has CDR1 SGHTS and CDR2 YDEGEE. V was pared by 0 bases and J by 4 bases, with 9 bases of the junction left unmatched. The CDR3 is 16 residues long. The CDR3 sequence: CASSLGQRTGSYEQYF. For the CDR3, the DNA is TGTGCCAGCAGCTTGGGACAGAGGACAGGGAGTTACGAGCAGTACTTC. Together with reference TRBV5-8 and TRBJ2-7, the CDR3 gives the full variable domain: EAGVTQSPTHLIKTRGQQATLRCSPISGHTSVYWYQQALGLGLQFLLWYDEGEERNRGNFPPRFSGRQFPNYSSELNVNALELEDSALYLCASSLGQRTGSYEQYFGPGTRLTVT.

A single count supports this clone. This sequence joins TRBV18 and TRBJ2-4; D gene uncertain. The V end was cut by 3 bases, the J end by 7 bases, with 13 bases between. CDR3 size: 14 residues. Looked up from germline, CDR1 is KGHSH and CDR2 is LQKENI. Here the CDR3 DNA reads TGTGCCAGCTCACCTTCTGGCACCCCCAACATTCAGTACTTC. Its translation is CASSPSGTPNIQYF. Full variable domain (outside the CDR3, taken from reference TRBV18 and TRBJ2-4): NAGVMQNPRHLVRRRGQEARLRCSPMKGHSHVYWYRQLPEEGLKFMVYLQKENIIDESGMPKERFSAEFPKEGPSILRIQQVVRGDSAAYFCASSPSGTPNIQYFGAGTRLSVL.

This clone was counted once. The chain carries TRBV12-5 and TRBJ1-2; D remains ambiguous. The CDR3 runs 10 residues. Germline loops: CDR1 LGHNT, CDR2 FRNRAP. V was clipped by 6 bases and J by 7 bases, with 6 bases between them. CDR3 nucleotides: TGTGCTAGTGGCGGCTCTGGCTACACCTTC. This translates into CASGGSGYTF.

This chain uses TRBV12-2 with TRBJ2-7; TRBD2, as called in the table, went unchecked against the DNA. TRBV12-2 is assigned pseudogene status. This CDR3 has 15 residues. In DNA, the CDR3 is TGTGCAAGTCGCGTAGGAGGGATTGCTACTTACGAGCAGTACTTC. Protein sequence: CASRVGGIATYEQYF.

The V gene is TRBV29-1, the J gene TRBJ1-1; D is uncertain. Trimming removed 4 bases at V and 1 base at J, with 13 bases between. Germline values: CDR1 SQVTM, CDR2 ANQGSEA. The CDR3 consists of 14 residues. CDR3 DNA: TGCAGCGTTGGATTTATGGGCGGGAACACTGAAGCTTTCTTT. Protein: CSVGFMGGNTEAFF.

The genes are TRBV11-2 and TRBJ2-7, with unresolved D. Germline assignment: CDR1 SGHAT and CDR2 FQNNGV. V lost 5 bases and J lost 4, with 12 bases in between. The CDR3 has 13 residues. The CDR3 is CASSVPGGYEQYF. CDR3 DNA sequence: TGTGCCAGCAGCGTGCCGGGTGGGTACGAGCAGTACTTC.

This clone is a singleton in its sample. The CDR3 region is CASSPASGPGEQYF. Written as DNA, the CDR3 is TGTGCCAGCAGCCCCGCTTCGGGCCCAGGAGAGCAGTACTTC. The gene calls are TRBV5-4 and TRBJ2-7; D is unresolved. Germline CDR1 and CDR2: SGHNT and YYREEE (reference sequence). This CDR3 is built from 14 residues. Trimming removed 4 bases from V and 7 bases from J, with 18 bases in between.

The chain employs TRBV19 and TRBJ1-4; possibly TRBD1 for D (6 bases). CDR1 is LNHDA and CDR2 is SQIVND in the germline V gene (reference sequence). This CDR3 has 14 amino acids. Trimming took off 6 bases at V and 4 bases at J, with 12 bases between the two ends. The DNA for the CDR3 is TGTGCCAGTAGGCCTGGACAGTTTAATGAAAAACTGTTTTTT. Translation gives CASRPGQFNEKLFF.

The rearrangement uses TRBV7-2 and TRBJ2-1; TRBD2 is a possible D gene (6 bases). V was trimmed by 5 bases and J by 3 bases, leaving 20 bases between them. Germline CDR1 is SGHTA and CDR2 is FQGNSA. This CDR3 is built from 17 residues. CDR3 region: CASSHNRGVGGYNEQFF. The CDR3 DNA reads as TGTGCCAGCAGCCACAACCGAGGCGTGGGAGGCTACAATGAGCAGTTCTTC.

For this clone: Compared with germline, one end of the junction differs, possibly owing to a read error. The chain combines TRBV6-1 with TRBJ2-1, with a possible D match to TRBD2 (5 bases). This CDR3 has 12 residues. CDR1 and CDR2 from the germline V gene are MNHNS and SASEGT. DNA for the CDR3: TGTGCCAGCAGTGAAAGCGGACTGGCCTCGATCTTC. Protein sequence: CASSESGLASIF.

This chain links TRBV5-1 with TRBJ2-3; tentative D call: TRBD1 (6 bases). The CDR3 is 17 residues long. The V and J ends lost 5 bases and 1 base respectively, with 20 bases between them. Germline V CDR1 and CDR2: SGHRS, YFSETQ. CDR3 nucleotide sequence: TGCGCCAGCAGACCACAGGGCAGAGGGGCCGGCACAGATACGCAGTATTTT. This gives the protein CASRPQGRGAGTDTQYF. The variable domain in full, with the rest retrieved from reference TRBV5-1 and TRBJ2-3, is KAGVTQTPRYLIKTRGQQVTLSCSPISGHRSVSWYQQTPGQGLQFLFEYFSETQRNKGNFPGRFSGRQFSNSRSEMNVSTLELGDSALYLCASRPQGRGAGTDTQYFGPGTRLTVL.

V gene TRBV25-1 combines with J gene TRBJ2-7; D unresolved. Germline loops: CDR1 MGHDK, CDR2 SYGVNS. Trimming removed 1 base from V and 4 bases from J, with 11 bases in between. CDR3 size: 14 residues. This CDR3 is CASSESGRLYEQYF. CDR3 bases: TGTGCCAGCAGTGAATCTGGCAGACTTTACGAGCAGTACTTC.

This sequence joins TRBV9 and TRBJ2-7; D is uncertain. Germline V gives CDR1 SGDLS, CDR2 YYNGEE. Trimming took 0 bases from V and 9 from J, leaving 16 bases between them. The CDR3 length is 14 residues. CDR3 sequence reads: CASSVASGGYLQYF. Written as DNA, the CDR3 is TGTGCCAGCAGCGTAGCCTCGGGCGGCTACTTGCAGTACTTC.

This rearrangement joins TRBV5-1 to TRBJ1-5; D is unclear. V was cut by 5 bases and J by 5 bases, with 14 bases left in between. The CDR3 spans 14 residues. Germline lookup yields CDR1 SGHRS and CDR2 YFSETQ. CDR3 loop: CASRPLPVDQPQHF. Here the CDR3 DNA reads TGCGCCAGCAGGCCTTTGCCGGTTGATCAGCCCCAGCATTTT.

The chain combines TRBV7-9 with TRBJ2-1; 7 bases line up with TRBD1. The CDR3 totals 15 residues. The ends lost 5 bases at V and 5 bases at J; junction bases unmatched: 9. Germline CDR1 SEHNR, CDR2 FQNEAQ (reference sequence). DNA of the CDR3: TGTGCCAGCAGCATAAGAGGTACAGGGGACAATGAGCAGTTCTTC. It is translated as CASSIRGTGDNEQFF.

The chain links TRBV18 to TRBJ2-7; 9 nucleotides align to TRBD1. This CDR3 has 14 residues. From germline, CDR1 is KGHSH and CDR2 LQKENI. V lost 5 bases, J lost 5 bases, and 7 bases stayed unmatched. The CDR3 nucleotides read TGTGCCAGCTCAGCAGGGACAGGGTACGACGAGCAGTACTTC. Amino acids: CASSAGTGYDEQYF.

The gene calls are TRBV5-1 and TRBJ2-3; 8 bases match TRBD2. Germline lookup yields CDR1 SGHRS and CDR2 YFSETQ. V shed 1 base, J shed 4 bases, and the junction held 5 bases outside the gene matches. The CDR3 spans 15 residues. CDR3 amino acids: CASSLMGLVADTQYF. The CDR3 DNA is TGCGCCAGCAGCTTGATGGGACTAGTGGCAGATACGCAGTATTTT.

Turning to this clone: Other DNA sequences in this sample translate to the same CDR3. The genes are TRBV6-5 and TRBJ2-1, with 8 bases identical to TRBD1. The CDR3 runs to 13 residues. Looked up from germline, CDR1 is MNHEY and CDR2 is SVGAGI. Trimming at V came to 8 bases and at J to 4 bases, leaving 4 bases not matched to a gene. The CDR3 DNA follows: TGTGCCAGCCGGGGACAGGCTTACAATGAGCAGTTCTTC. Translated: CASRGQAYNEQFF.

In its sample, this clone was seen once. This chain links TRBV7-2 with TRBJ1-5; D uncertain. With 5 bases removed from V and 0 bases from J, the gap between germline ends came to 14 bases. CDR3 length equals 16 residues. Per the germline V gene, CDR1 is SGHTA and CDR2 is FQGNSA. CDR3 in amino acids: CASSPSGLYSNQPQHF. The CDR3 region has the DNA TGTGCCAGCAGCCCGAGTGGCCTATATAGCAATCAGCCCCAGCATTTT.

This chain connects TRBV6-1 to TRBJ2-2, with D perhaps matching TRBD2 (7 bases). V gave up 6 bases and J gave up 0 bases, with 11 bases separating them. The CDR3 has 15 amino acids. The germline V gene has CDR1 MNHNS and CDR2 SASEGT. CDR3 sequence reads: CASSWGGANTGELFF. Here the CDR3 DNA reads TGTGCCAGCAGCTGGGGGGGCGCGAACACCGGGGAGCTGTTTTTT.

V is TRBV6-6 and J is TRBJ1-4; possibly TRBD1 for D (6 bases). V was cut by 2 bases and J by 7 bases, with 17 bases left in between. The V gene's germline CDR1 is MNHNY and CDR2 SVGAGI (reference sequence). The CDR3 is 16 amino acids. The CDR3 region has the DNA TGTGCCAGCAGTTACCCCCCGATGGACAGCGGTGAAAAACTGTTTTTT. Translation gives CASSYPPMDSGEKLFF.